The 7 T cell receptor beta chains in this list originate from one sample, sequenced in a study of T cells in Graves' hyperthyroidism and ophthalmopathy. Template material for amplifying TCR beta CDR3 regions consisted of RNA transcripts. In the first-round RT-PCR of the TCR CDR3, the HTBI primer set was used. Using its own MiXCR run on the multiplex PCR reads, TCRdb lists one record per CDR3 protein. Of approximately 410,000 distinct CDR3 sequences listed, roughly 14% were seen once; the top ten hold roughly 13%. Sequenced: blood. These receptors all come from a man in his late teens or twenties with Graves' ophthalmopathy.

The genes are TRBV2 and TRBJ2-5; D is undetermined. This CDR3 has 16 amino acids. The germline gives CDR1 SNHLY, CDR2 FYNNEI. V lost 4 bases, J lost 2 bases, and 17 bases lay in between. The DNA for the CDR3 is TGTGCCAGCAGTGGCTGGGGTACAGCGAGGCAAGAGACCCAGTACTTC. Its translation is CASSGWGTARQETQYF.

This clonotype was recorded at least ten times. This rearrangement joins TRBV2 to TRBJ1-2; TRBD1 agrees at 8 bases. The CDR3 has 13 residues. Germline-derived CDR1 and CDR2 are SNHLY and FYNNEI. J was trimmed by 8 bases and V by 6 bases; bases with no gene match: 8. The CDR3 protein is CASRQDRAGGYTF. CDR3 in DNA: TGTGCCAGCAGGCAGGACAGGGCTGGCGGCTACACCTTC.

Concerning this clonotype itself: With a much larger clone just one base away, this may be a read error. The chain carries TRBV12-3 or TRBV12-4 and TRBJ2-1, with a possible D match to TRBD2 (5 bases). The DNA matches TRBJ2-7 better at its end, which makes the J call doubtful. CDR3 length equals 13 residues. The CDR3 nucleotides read TGTGCCAGCAGTGGACTCCGGAGCAATGAGCAGTACTTC. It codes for CASSGLRSNEQYF.

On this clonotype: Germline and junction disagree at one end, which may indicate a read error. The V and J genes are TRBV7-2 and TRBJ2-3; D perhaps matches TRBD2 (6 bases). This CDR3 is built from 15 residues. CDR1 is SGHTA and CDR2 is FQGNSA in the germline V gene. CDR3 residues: CASGGTHWGTDTRYF. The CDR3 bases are TGTGCCAGCGGGGGGACCCACTGGGGCACAGATACGCGGTATTTT. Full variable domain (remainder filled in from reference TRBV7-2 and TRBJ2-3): GAGVSQSPSNKVTEKGKDVELRCDPISGHTALYWYRQSLGQGLEFLIYFQGNSAPDKSGLPSDRFSAERTGGSVSTLTIQRTQQEDSAVYLCASGGTHWGTDTRYFGPGTRLTVL.

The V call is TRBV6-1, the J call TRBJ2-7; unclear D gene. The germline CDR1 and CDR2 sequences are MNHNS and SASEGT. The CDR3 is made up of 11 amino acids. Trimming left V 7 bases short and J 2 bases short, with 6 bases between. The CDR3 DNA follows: TGTGCCAGCATTCAGACCTACGAGCAGTACTTC. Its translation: CASIQTYEQYF.

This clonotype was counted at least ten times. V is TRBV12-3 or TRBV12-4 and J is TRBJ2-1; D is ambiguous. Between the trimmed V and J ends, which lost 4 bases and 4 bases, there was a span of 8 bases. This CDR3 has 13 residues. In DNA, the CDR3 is TGTGCCAGCAGTTCTTCTGGGTACAATGAGCAGTTCTTC. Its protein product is CASSSSGYNEQFF.

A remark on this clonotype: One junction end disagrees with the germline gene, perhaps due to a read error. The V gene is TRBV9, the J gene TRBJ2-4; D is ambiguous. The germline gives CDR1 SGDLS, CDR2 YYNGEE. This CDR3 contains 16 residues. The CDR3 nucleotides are TGTGCCAGCAGCGTAGGGTCAGCGATAGCCGAAAACATTCAGTACTTC. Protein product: CASSVGSAIAENIQYF.